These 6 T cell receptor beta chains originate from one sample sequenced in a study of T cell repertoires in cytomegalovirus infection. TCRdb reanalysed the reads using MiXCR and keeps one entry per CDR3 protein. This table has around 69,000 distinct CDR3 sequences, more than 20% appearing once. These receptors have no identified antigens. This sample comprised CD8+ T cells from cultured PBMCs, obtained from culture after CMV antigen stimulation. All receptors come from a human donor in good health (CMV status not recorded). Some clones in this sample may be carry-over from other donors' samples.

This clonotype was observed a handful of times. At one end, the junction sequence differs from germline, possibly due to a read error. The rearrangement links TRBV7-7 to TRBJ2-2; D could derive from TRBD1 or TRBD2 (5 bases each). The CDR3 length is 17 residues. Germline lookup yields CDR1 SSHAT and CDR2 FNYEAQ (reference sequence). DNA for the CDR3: TGTGCTAGCAGCTTACGAACTCCGGGACCTAACACCGGGGAGCTGTTTTTT. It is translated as CASSLRTPGPNTGELFF.

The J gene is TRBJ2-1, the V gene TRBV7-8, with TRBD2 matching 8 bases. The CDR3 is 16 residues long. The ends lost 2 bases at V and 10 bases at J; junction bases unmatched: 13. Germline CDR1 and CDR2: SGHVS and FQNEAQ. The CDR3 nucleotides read TGTGCCAGCAGCTTAAGGGGCGCCTTAGCGGGGTACGAGCAGTTCTTC. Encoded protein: CASSLRGALAGYEQFF.

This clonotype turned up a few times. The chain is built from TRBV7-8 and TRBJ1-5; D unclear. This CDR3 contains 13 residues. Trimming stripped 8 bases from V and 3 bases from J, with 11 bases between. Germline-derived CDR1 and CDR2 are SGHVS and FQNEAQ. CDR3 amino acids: CASGDRINQPQHF. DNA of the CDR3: TGTGCCAGCGGCGATAGAATCAATCAGCCCCAGCATTTT.

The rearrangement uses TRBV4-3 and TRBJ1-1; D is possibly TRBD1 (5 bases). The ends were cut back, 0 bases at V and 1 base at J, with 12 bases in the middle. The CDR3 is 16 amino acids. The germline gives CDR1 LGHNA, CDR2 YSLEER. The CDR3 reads CASSQDRGSSNTEAFF. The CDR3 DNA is TGCGCCAGCAGCCAAGATAGGGGCAGCTCGAACACTGAAGCTTTCTTT.

The chain's CDR3 is CASSAGGGGNQPQHF. CDR3 sequence (DNA): TGTGCCAGCAGCGCCGGGGGTGGGGGCAATCAGCCCCAGCATTTT. This sequence joins TRBV7-6 and TRBJ1-5; D may be TRBD1 (5 bases). The CDR3 totals 15 residues. Germline V gene sequence: CDR1 SGHVS, CDR2 FNYEAQ. Trimming cost V 5 bases and J 2 bases, with 13 bases left between them.

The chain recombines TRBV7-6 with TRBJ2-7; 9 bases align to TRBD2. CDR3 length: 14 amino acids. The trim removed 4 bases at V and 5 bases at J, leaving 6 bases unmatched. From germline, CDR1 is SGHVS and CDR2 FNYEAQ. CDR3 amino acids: CASSSPGLAHEQYF. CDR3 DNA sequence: TGTGCCAGCAGCTCCCCGGGACTAGCTCACGAGCAGTACTTC.